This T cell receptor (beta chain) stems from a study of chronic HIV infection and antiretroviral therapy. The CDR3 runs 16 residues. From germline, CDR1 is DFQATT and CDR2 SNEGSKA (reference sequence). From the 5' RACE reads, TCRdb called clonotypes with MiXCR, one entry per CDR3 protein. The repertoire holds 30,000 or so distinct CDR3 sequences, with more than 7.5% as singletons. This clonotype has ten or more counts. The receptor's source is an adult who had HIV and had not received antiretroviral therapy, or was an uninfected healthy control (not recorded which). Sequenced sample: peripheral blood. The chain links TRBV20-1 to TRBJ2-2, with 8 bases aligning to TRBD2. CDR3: CGSRIRGGPNTGELFF. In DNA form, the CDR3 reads TGCGGGTCGAGGATCCGCGGGGGGCCGAACACCGGGGAGCTGTTTTTT.